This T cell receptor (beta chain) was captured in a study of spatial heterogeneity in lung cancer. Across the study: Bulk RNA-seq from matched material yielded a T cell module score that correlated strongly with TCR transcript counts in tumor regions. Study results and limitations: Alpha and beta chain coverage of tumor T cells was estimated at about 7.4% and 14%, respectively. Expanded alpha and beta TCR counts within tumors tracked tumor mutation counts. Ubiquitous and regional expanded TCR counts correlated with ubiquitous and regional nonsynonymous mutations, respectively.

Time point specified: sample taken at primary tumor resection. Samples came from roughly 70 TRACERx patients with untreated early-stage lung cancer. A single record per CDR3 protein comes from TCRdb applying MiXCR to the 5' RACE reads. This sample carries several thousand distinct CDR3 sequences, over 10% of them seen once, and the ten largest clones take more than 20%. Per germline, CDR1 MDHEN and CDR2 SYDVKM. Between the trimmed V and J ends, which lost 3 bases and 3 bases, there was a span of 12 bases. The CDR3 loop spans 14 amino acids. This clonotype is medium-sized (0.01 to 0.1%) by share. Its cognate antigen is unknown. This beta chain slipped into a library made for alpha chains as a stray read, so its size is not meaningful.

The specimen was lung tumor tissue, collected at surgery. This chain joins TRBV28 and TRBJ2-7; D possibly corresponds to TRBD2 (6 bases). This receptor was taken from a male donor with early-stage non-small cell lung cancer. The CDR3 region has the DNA TGTGCCAGCAGTTTCCCGGGACTGATCTACGAGCAGTACTTC. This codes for CASSFPGLIYEQYF.